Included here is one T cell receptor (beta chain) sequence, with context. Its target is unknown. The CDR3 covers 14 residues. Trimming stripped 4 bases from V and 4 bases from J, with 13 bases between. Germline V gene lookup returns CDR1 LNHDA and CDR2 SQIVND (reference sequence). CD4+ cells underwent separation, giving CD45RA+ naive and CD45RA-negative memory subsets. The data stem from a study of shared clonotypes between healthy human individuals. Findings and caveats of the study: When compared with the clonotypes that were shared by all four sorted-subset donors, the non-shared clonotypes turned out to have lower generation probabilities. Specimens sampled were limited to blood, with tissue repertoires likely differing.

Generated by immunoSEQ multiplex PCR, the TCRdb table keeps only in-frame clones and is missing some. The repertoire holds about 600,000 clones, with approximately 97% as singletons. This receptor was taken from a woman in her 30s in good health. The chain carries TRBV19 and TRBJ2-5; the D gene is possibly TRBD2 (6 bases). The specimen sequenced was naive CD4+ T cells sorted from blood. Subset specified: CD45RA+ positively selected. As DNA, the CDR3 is TGTGCCAGTAGTAAAACGGGAGCCCGAGAGACCCAGTACTTC. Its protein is CASSKTGARETQYF.